One and the same sample provided the 13 T cell receptor beta chains below, sequenced in a study of T cell responses to AZD1222 COVID-19 vaccine. Libraries were prepared by immunoSEQ multiplex PCR; TCRdb keeps only in-frame clonotypes and omits some of them. The table lists 150,000 to 200,000 clones, around 90% of them singletons. The sample in question was peripheral blood, obtained on day 0 of AZD1222 vaccination. The receptors originated from an adult in good health.

The chain uses TRBV29-1 and TRBJ1-2; D not certain. Germline V lookup: CDR1 SQVTM, CDR2 ANQGSEA. The length of the CDR3 is 15 residues. The V end was cut by 8 bases, the J end by 4 bases, with 23 bases between. DNA for the CDR3: TGCAGCATCCACACGAGCCCTACAGAGGCCTATGGCTACACCTTC. Amino acids: CSIHTSPTEAYGYTF. Full variable domain (outside the CDR3, taken from reference TRBV29-1 and TRBJ1-2): SAVISQKPSRDICQRGTSLTIQCQVDSQVTMMFWYRQQPGQSLTLIATANQGSEATYESGFVIDKFPISRPNLTFSTLTVSNMSPEDSSIYLCSIHTSPTEAYGYTFGSGTRLTVV.

The chain joins TRBV24-1 to TRBJ2-7; 8 bases map to TRBD1. CDR1 and CDR2 from the germline V gene are KGHDR and SFDVKD. The trim removed 4 bases at V and 6 bases at J, leaving 16 bases unmatched. This CDR3 is built from 17 residues. CDR3 in amino acids: CATSDPPWTGTNGEQYF. In DNA form, the CDR3 reads TGTGCCACCAGTGACCCTCCCTGGACAGGGACGAACGGCGAGCAGTACTTC.

The chain couples TRBV19 to TRBJ1-3; D is possibly TRBD1 (5 bases). The CDR3 contains 14 residues. Germline V gene data show CDR1 as LNHDA and CDR2 as SQIVND (reference sequence). Trimming stripped 3 bases from V and 4 bases from J, with 10 bases between. The CDR3 nucleotides read TGTGCCAGTAGTATTGGCAGGGACGGAAACACCATATATTTT. Encoded protein: CASSIGRDGNTIYF.

CDR3: CASSGGPSSYNEQFF. CDR3 coding DNA: TGTGCCAGCAGCGGGGGTCCCAGCTCCTACAATGAGCAGTTCTTC. The chain recombines TRBV9 with TRBJ2-1; no firm D call. Germline V gene data show CDR1 as SGDLS and CDR2 as YYNGEE. Trimming stripped 3 bases from V and 0 bases from J, with 10 bases between. This CDR3 is 15 amino acids long.

The chain combines TRBV4-2 with TRBJ2-2; 7 nucleotides agree with TRBD2. Looked up from germline, CDR1 is LGHNA and CDR2 is YNFKEQ. This CDR3 contains 14 residues. V lost 8 bases to trimming and J lost 7 bases; unmatched junction nucleotides: 10. CDR3 DNA: TGTGCCAGCTTTTATCAAGGGAGGGGCGGGGAGCTGTTTTTT. Encoded protein: CASFYQGRGGELFF.

The rearrangement links TRBV18 to TRBJ1-2; 7 bases fit TRBD1. V gave up 3 bases and J gave up 2 bases; unmatched junction bases: 0. Per germline, CDR1 KGHSH and CDR2 LQKENI. The CDR3 covers 13 residues. The CDR3 bases are TGTGCCAGCTCACCGGGACAGAACTATGGCTACACCTTC. Translation: CASSPGQNYGYTF.

This rearrangement joins TRBV19 to TRBJ2-7, with D possibly matching TRBD2 (6 bases). Trimming removed 5 bases from V and 3 bases from J, with 14 bases in between. CDR3 size: 14 residues. In germline, CDR1 is LNHDA, CDR2 SQIVND (reference sequence). CDR3 nucleotide sequence: TGTGCCAGTAGTCCATCGACGGGAGACTACGAGCAGTACTTC. Residues: CASSPSTGDYEQYF.

The rearrangement links TRBV27 to TRBJ1-2; D is unclear. Trimming pared 6 bases from V and 7 bases from J, leaving 24 bases between. The CDR3 covers 16 residues. The germline V gene has CDR1 MNHEY and CDR2 SMNVEV (reference sequence). CDR3 protein: CASSSSSIIVWGGYTF. The CDR3 bases are TGTGCCAGCAGCTCGAGTTCCATTATAGTGTGGGGTGGCTACACCTTC.

As DNA, the CDR3 is TGTGCCAGCACCAGGGACAGGGCCCCTAATGAAAAACTGTTTTTT. Translated: CASTRDRAPNEKLFF. The chain recombines TRBV2 with TRBJ1-4; 9 bases are shared with TRBD1. The CDR3 spans 15 residues. V was clipped by 7 bases and J by 3 bases; unmatched bases: 6. Germline loops: CDR1 SNHLY, CDR2 FYNNEI.

The CDR3 spells CACDRGNANTGELFF. The CDR3 coding sequence is TGTGCCTGTGACAGGGGGAACGCGAACACCGGGGAGCTGTTTTTT. This chain connects TRBV30 to TRBJ2-2, with TRBD1 matching over 9 bases. This CDR3 has 15 residues. Per germline, CDR1 GTSNPN and CDR2 SVGIG (reference sequence). With V trimmed by 6 bases and J by 0 bases, 5 bases remained unmatched.

The chain combines TRBV6-2 or TRBV6-3 with TRBJ1-5, with D unresolved. Looked up from germline, CDR1 is MNHEY and CDR2 is SVGEGT. CDR3 length: 16 residues. V shed 3 bases and J shed 2 bases, with 14 bases lying between them. CDR3 sequence (DNA): TGTGCCAGCAGTTATTCTCTCGGTGATGGCAATCAGCCCCAGCATTTT. The encoded protein is CASSYSLGDGNQPQHF.

The CDR3 sequence: CASSYSGGSEQYF. The DNA of the CDR3 is TGTGCCAGCAGTTACTCTGGGGGGAGCGAGCAGTACTTC. This chain links TRBV6-5 with TRBJ2-7; the D gene is possibly TRBD2 (6 bases). This CDR3 comprises 13 residues. The germline V gene encodes CDR1 MNHEY and CDR2 SVGAGI. Trimming stripped 0 bases from V and 6 bases from J, with 9 bases between.

This chain uses TRBV18 with TRBJ2-2, with D possibly being TRBD1 (6 bases). Per the germline V gene, CDR1 is KGHSH and CDR2 is LQKENI. V was clipped by 2 bases and J by 0 bases, with 13 bases between them. The CDR3 runs to 17 residues. CDR3 nucleotide sequence: TGTGCCAGCTCACCAATGACAGGCCAGACGAACACCGGGGAGCTGTTTTTT. Residues: CASSPMTGQTNTGELFF.